These T cell receptor beta chains were read from a single sample in a study of OX40 agonist ivuxolimab in advanced cancers. TCRdb's copy holds only in-frame clones and misses some; the assay was immunoSEQ multiplex PCR. The sample consists of 95,000 to 150,000 clones, 80% to 90% of them appearing once. The sequenced sample was CD4+ or CD8+ T cells sorted from blood, obtained in a trial of the OX40 agonist ivuxolimab. The source of these receptors is an adult with an advanced solid tumor such as melanoma, head and neck, liver or kidney cancer. CDR3s include the opening cysteine and the closing phenylalanine or tryptophan. The D gene is left open where the match is weak. Rows may omit the clone size; those that give it use once, few, many or a size class.

v_gene: TRBV13; j_gene: TRBJ1-4; d_gene: TRBD1; abundance: -; CDR3aa: CASSLTRSQGTYEKLFF; CDR3nt: TGTGCCAGCAGCTTAACCCGCTCACAGGGGACATATGAAAAACTGTTTTTT
v_gene: TRBV27; j_gene: TRBJ2-5; d_gene: TRBD1; abundance: -; CDR3aa: CASSLAPTLRQGETQYF; CDR3nt: TGTGCCAGCAGTTTAGCCCCCACTCTCCGACAGGGGGAGACCCAGTACTTC
v_gene: TRBV5-1; j_gene: TRBJ2-7; d_gene: -; abundance: -; CDR3aa: CASSLQSYEQYF; CDR3nt: TGCGCCAGCAGCTTGCAGTCCTACGAGCAGTACTTC
v_gene: TRBV6-5; j_gene: TRBJ1-5; d_gene: -; abundance: -; CDR3aa: CASSLERGQPQHF; CDR3nt: TGTGCCAGCAGCCTCGAACGGGGGCAGCCCCAGCATTTT
v_gene: TRBV5-1; j_gene: TRBJ1-6; d_gene: -; abundance: few; CDR3aa: CASSLGGGYSPLHF; CDR3nt: TGCGCCAGCAGCTTGGGTGGGGGGTATTCACCCCTCCACTTT
v_gene: TRBV5-1; j_gene: TRBJ2-3; d_gene: -; abundance: -; CDR3aa: CASAGWGTDTQYF; CDR3nt: TGCGCCAGCGCAGGGTGGGGCACAGATACGCAGTATTTT
v_gene: TRBV30; j_gene: TRBJ2-7; d_gene: -; abundance: -; CDR3aa: CALGRGYEQYF; CDR3nt: TGTGCTCTTGGGCGGGGCTACGAGCAGTACTTC
v_gene: TRBV4-2; j_gene: TRBJ1-4; d_gene: TRBD1; abundance: -; CDR3aa: CASSQEMDRNLLNEKLFF; CDR3nt: TGTGCCAGCAGCCAAGAAATGGACAGGAACTTGTTAAATGAAAAACTGTTTTTT
v_gene: TRBV6-6; j_gene: TRBJ1-5; d_gene: -; abundance: once; CDR3aa: CASSYAGGGNQPQHF; CDR3nt: TGTGCCAGCAGTTACGCAGGCGGGGGGAATCAGCCCCAGCATTTT
v_gene: TRBV30; j_gene: TRBJ2-5; d_gene: TRBD2; abundance: -; CDR3aa: CAWSTSVQETQYF; CDR3nt: TGTGCCTGGAGTACTAGCGTACAAGAGACCCAGTACTTC
v_gene: TRBV28; j_gene: TRBJ2-3; d_gene: TRBD1; abundance: -; CDR3aa: CASSDLRQGAADTQYF; CDR3nt: TGTGCCAGCAGTGACCTGCGACAGGGGGCCGCAGATACGCAGTATTTT
v_gene: TRBV18; j_gene: TRBJ2-7; d_gene: TRBD1; abundance: -; CDR3aa: CASSLYETGVDEQYF; CDR3nt: TGTGCCAGCTCCCTGTATGAGACAGGGGTTGACGAGCAGTACTTC
v_gene: TRBV28; j_gene: TRBJ1-5; d_gene: TRBD1; abundance: -; CDR3aa: CASSPYLLQGREVRINQPQHF; CDR3nt: TGTGCCAGCAGTCCTTACCTACTACAGGGGAGGGAGGTCCGGATCAATCAGCCCCAGCATTTT
v_gene: TRBV7-3; j_gene: TRBJ1-2; d_gene: TRBD1; abundance: -; CDR3aa: CASSSGTGDQGNYGYTF; CDR3nt: TGTGCCAGCAGCTCTGGGACAGGGGATCAGGGCAACTATGGCTACACCTTC
v_gene: TRBV28; j_gene: TRBJ1-4; d_gene: TRBD1; abundance: -; CDR3aa: CASSPGGAKEKLFF; CDR3nt: TGTGCCAGCAGTCCAGGGGGCGCGAAAGAAAAACTGTTTTTT
v_gene: TRBV10-2; j_gene: TRBJ1-5; d_gene: -; abundance: -; CDR3aa: CASSTSGAVEPQHF; CDR3nt: TGCGCCAGCAGTACCTCAGGGGCTGTTGAGCCCCAGCATTTT
v_gene: TRBV7-2; j_gene: TRBJ2-3; d_gene: -; abundance: -; CDR3aa: CASPSGVGVRNTQYF; CDR3nt: TGTGCCAGCCCTTCAGGGGTGGGGGTACGAAATACGCAGTATTTT
v_gene: TRBV11-2; j_gene: TRBJ1-4; d_gene: -; abundance: -; CDR3aa: CASSESRVNEKLFF; CDR3nt: TGTGCCAGCAGCGAAAGTCGGGTTAATGAAAAACTGTTTTTT
v_gene: TRBV9; j_gene: TRBJ1-5; d_gene: -; abundance: -; CDR3aa: CASSVSGYSNQPQHF; CDR3nt: TGTGCCAGCAGCGTATCCGGATATAGCAATCAGCCCCAGCATTTT
v_gene: TRBV7-2; j_gene: TRBJ1-2; d_gene: -; abundance: -; CDR3aa: CASSPRAPDYGYTF; CDR3nt: TGTGCCAGCAGCCCCAGAGCTCCGGACTATGGCTACACCTTC
v_gene: TRBV7-2; j_gene: TRBJ1-6; d_gene: TRBD1; abundance: -; CDR3aa: CASSDRGLYSPLHF; CDR3nt: TGTGCCAGCAGCGACAGGGGGTTGTATTCACCCCTCCACTTT
v_gene: TRBV5-8; j_gene: TRBJ2-2; d_gene: TRBD1; abundance: -; CDR3aa: CASSLGDRGTGELFF; CDR3nt: TGTGCCAGCAGCTTAGGGGACAGGGGCACCGGGGAGCTGTTTTTT
v_gene: TRBV28; j_gene: TRBJ1-1; d_gene: -; abundance: -; CDR3aa: CASSRGGEHTEAFF; CDR3nt: TGTGCCAGCAGCCGAGGGGGGGAGCACACTGAAGCTTTCTTT
v_gene: TRBV7-2; j_gene: TRBJ1-4; d_gene: -; abundance: -; CDR3aa: CASSLGKANEKLFF; CDR3nt: TGTGCCAGCAGCTTGGGGAAGGCTAATGAAAAACTGTTTTTT